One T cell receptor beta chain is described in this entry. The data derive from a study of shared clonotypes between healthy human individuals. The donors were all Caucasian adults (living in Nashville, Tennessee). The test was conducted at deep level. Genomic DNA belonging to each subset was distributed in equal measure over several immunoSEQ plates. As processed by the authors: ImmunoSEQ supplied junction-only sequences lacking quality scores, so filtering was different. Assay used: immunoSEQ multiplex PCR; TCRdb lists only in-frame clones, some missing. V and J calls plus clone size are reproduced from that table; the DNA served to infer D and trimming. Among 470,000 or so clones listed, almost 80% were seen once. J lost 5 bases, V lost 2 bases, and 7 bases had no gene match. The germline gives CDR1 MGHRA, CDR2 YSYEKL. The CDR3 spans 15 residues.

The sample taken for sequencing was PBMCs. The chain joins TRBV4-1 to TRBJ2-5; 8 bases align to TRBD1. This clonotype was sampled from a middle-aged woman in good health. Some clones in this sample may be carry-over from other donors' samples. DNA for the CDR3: TGCGCCAGCAGCCAACTCCAGGGGGCCGGGGAGACCCAGTACTTC. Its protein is CASSQLQGAGETQYF.